This T cell receptor (beta chain) was captured in a study of CD8 T cells in ankylosing spondylitis. Overall study results and limits: In synovial fluid and blood from reactive arthritis, some motif variants were previously reported. A CD8+ phenotype characterized the disease-linked clones, which were relatively rare in peripheral blood. Several highly homologous variants made up a TCR beta motif, and this motif appeared characteristic of ankylosing spondylitis blood.

Germline V CDR1 and CDR2: MNHEY, SMNVEV (reference sequence). This CDR3 region has 17 residues. Preparation of TCR beta libraries was done by quantitative 5'-RACE with molecular barcodes. A single record per CDR3 protein comes from TCRdb applying MiXCR to the 5' RACE reads. Seen here are roughly 64,000 distinct CDR3 sequences, over 5% observed once, and the top ten hold approximately 5%. In regard to this clonotype: Its cognate antigen is unknown. At one boundary the junction diverges from the germline segment, which might be a read error.

This receptor was obtained from a male donor with ankylosing spondylitis. The chain links TRBV27 to TRBJ2-3; tentatively, D is TRBD2 (6 bases). Sequencing input: synovial fluid, either unsorted or a sorted T cell fraction (not recorded which). The CDR3 region has the DNA TGCACCAGCAGCCACCCAGCACTAACGGGAGAATCAGATACGCAGTATTTT. Its protein is CTSSHPALTGESDTQYF.